These T cell receptor beta chains were read from a single sample in a study of T cell changes during pregnancy in multiple sclerosis. Profiling relied on immunoSEQ multiplex PCR, and the TCRdb table lists in-frame clones only, not all of them. Altogether around 60,000 clones are present, approximately 90% being singletons, with the ten largest covering less than 3.5%. The sample here was peripheral blood, taken in the third trimester of pregnancy. All receptors come from a female donor in good health, enrolled as a control in a pregnancy study. Both conserved end residues are part of each CDR3.

TRBV18	TRBJ1-2	CASSPGSTNYGYTF
TRBV18	TRBJ2-7	CASSPGTGSSYEQYF
TRBV5-1	TRBJ2-5	CASSLASETQYF
TRBV6-1	TRBJ1-4	CASSEQGLFNNEKLFF
TRBV7-9	TRBJ2-7	CASSLSATYEQYF
TRBV9	TRBJ2-1	CASSGRDSQEEQFF
TRBV7-9	TRBJ1-4	CASTPGGAVATNEKLFF
TRBV6-5	TRBJ2-7	CASNRQGAQFEQYF
TRBV7-2	TRBJ1-3	CASSLGRQGLGNTIYF
TRBV19	TRBJ2-4	CASRVQRATGTKNIQYF